This T cell receptor beta chain was recorded in a study of radiotherapy plus CTLA-4 blockade in lung cancer (dated by TCRdb to the late 2010s). With regard to the full study: Among the enrolled patients, roughly 17% had an objective response, and 31% reached disease control.

The study evaluated CTLA-4 blockade (ipilimumab) given together with focal radiation therapy in patients who had chemo-refractory metastatic non-small-cell lung cancer. The protocol used for the library was the immunoSEQ multiplex PCR assay. What TCRdb holds here is the immuneACCESS table cut down to in-frame rearrangements. Part of the clones is not present; checked against another copy, under half of the missing clones reflect an unresolved V gene, and the others are unexplained. For this sample the table gives 64,000 or so clones, of which about 72% were detected only once. The ten biggest clones cover about 8% of the sample. V loses 1 base, J loses 6 bases, and the germline ends lie 13 bases apart. CDR1 and CDR2 are read off the germline V gene (reference sequence) as SSHAT and FNYEAQ. From cysteine to phenylalanine, the CDR3 is 14 amino acids long. Here the CDR3 DNA is all that survives: 42 bases in frame from base 1.

Concerning this clone: Its antigen is currently not known. No quality values exist for individual bases; no much larger clone is one base distant.

Findings and caveats that apply to the study as a whole: The strongest predictors of response, as reported, were early dynamic changes in blood T cell clones along with a rise in serum interferon-beta after radiation. After treatment with radiotherapy and ipilimumab, TCR clones that originated in tumors expanded in peripheral blood.

This sequence uses TRBV7-7 and TRBJ2-7; a weak D assignment points to TRBD1 (6 bases agree). The TCR originated in a human donor with non-small cell lung cancer whose response to radiotherapy plus ipilimumab could not be evaluated. Source: peripheral blood, taken from a patient treated with radiotherapy plus ipilimumab. CDR3 loop: CASSLVQGTGEQYF. The nucleotide sequence is TGTGCCAGCAGCTTAGTTCAGGGGACGGGCGAGCAGTACTTC.